One sample yielded the 10 T cell receptor beta chains listed below, sequenced in a study of T cell responses to AZD1222 COVID-19 vaccine. Repertoires were generated with immunoSEQ multiplex PCR, while TCRdb's copy carries only in-frame clones and drops some. The repertoire consists of about 140,000 clones, with 70% to 90% occurring once and the leading ten covering about 5.9%. This specimen consisted of peripheral blood, obtained on day 0 of AZD1222 vaccination. Receptors originate from an adult in good health.

In its sample, this clone was seen once. This rearrangement joins TRBV7-9 to TRBJ1-5, with D possibly matching TRBD1 (5 bases). The CDR3 is made up of 17 amino acids. The germline CDR1 and CDR2 sequences are SEHNR and FQNEAQ (reference sequence). Trimming pared 1 base from V and 3 bases from J, leaving 16 bases between. CDR3 DNA sequence: TGTGCCAGCAGCTTAGGGTTTTTAGGAGGGGACAATCAGCCCCAGCATTTT. It translates to CASSLGFLGGDNQPQHF. Full variable domain (outside the CDR3, taken from reference TRBV7-9 and TRBJ1-5): DTGVSQNPRHKITKRGQNVTFRCDPISEHNRLYWYRQTLGQGPEFLTYFQNEAQLEKSRLLSDRFSAERPKGSFSTLEIQRTEQGDSAMYLCASSLGFLGGDNQPQHFGDGTRLSIL.

In its sample, this clone was seen once. The rearrangement links TRBV19 to TRBJ1-4, with 8 bases fitting TRBD1. CDR1 and CDR2 (germline): LNHDA, SQIVND (reference sequence). The junction had 5 bases not matched to a gene; V was cut back by 5 bases and J by 3 bases. CDR3 length equals 15 residues. CDR3: CASSLPTGANEKLFF. Written as DNA, the CDR3 is TGTGCCAGTAGTCTTCCGACAGGGGCTAATGAAAAACTGTTTTTT.

The sample holds one count of this clone. The gene calls are TRBV19 and TRBJ1-5; D possibly corresponds to TRBD1 (5 bases). Germline V gene lookup returns CDR1 LNHDA and CDR2 SQIVND (reference sequence). The CDR3 extends over 17 amino acids. The V end was cut by 3 bases, the J end by 0 bases, with 15 bases between. CDR3 nucleotides: TGTGCCAGTAGTATTGGGGACGGGGGAGATAGCAATCAGCCCCAGCATTTT. It codes for CASSIGDGGDSNQPQHF.

This chain uses TRBV6-2 or TRBV6-3 with TRBJ2-7; D might be TRBD1 (6 bases). CDR1 and CDR2 from the germline V gene are MNHEY and SVGEGT. This CDR3 region has 15 residues. Trimming removed 5 bases at V and 3 bases at J, with 17 bases between. As DNA, the CDR3 is TGTGCCAGCAGTCGGTGGGGGCTAGGTAGCTACGAGCAGTACTTC. Its translation: CASSRWGLGSYEQYF.

This sequence joins TRBV6-5 and TRBJ2-1, with D perhaps TRBD1 or TRBD2 (7 bases each). The germline gives CDR1 MNHEY, CDR2 SVGAGI. The CDR3 spans 13 residues. Trimming took off 8 bases at V and 5 bases at J, with 13 bases between the two ends. CDR3 amino acids: CASGRGGHNEQFF. The CDR3, as DNA: TGTGCCAGCGGCAGGGGGGGTCACAATGAGCAGTTCTTC.

CDR3 bases: TGTGCCAGCAGGACCCCGAGACAGGGGAAGGAGCCCCAGCATTTT. This codes for CASRTPRQGKEPQHF. This chain uses TRBV6-5 with TRBJ1-5; 8 bases are shared with TRBD1. Unmatched junction bases numbered 12, after V lost 6 bases and J lost 8 bases. This CDR3 has 15 residues. Germline V lookup: CDR1 MNHEY, CDR2 SVGAGI.

The V call is TRBV18, the J call TRBJ1-3; tentative D call: TRBD1 (5 bases). Germline V CDR1 and CDR2: KGHSH, LQKENI. V lost 5 bases to trimming and J lost 0 bases, with 26 bases between them. This CDR3 spans 20 amino acids. For the CDR3, the DNA is TGTGCCAGCTCAACAGCCCCCGTTCTTGCCAGGGCATTCTCTGGAAACACCATATATTTT. It specifies CASSTAPVLARAFSGNTIYF.

The chain joins TRBV2 to TRBJ2-5; weak D call: TRBD2 (6 bases). The V and J ends lost 0 bases and 5 bases respectively, with 13 bases between them. Per the germline V gene, CDR1 is SNHLY and CDR2 is FYNNEI. CDR3 size: 15 residues. CDR3 sequence (DNA): TGTGCCAGCAGTGAAGCGGGAGGCCGGGGGGAGACCCAGTACTTC. Translating it yields CASSEAGGRGETQYF. Full variable domain (remainder filled in from reference TRBV2 and TRBJ2-5): EPEVTQTPSHQVTQMGQEVILRCVPISNHLYFYWYRQILGQKVEFLVSFYNNEISEKSEIFDDQFSVERPDGSNFTLKIRSTKLEDSAMYFCASSEAGGRGETQYFGPGTRLLVL.

This clone was observed a single time. The chain couples TRBV10-1 to TRBJ2-7; 8 bases line up with TRBD1. Germline CDR1 reads WNHNN; CDR2 reads SYGVQD (reference sequence). With 10 bases clipped from V and 4 bases from J, the junction kept 9 bases outside the gene matches. The CDR3 totals 13 residues. In DNA, the CDR3 is TGCGCCAACCGACAGGGGCCTGGTTACGAGCAGTACTTC. Protein: CANRQGPGYEQYF.

The CDR3 spells CATSDYGTLPTSTDTQYF. CDR3 bases: TGTGCCACCAGTGACTATGGGACACTTCCCACTAGCACAGATACGCAGTATTTT. The chain uses TRBV24-1 and TRBJ2-3; possible D gene TRBD1, 6 bases. This CDR3 spans 18 amino acids. In germline, CDR1 is KGHDR, CDR2 SFDVKD. Trimming pared 4 bases from V and 0 bases from J, leaving 19 bases between.